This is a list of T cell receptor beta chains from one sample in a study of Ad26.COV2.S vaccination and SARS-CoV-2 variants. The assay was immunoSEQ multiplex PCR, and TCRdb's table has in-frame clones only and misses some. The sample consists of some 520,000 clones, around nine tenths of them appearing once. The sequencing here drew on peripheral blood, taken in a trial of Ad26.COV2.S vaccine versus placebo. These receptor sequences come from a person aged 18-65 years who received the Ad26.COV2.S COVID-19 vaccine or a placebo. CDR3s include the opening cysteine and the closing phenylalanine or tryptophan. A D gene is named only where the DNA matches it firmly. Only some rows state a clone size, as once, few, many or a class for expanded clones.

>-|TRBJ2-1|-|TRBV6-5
TGTGCCAGCAAACTTTCGGGGGCCACTAATGAGCAGTTCTTC
CASKLSGATNEQFF
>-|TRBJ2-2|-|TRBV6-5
TGTGCCAGCAGTTATTTCACCGGGGAGCTGTTTTTT
CASSYFTGELFF
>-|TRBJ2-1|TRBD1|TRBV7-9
TGTGCCAGCAGCACGGGACAGGGCGACTACAATGAGCAGTTCTTC
CASSTGQGDYNEQFF
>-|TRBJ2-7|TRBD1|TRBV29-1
TGCAGCGGAAAAGGGACAGGCTACGAGCAGTACTTC
CSGKGTGYEQYF
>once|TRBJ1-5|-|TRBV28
TGTGCCAGCAGCCATCACGTCGGGGAAGGCAATCAGCCCCAGCATTTT
CASSHHVGEGNQPQHF
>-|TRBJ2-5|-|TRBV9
TGTGCCAGCAGCGTACAATTCGGGGAGACCCAGTACTTC
CASSVQFGETQYF
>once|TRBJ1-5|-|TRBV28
TGTGCCAGCAGTTCGGGACTTGCAAATCAGCCCCAGCATTTT
CASSSGLANQPQHF
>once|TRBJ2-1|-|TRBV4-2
TGTGCCAGCAGCCAAGTTAGAAATCCGACGGGTGAGCAGTTCTTC
CASSQVRNPTGEQFF
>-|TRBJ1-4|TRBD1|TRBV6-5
TGTGCCAGCAGTCCGCGACAGGGGTCTAATGAAAAACTGTTTTTT
CASSPRQGSNEKLFF
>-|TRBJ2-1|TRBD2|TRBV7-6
TGTGCCAGCACCTCGGGGACTAGCGGCCTCAATGAGCAGTTCTTC
CASTSGTSGLNEQFF
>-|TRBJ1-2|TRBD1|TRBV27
TGTGCCAGCAGTTTAGGGCCCAGGGGGAACTATGGCTACACCTTC
CASSLGPRGNYGYTF
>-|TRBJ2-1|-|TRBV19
TGTGCCAGTAGCCCGGCGGGACAGTGGAACAATGAGCAGTTCTTC
CASSPAGQWNNEQFF
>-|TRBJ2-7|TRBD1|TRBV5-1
TGCGCCAGCAGCTTGGATGGGACAGGGGTTCGCGAGCAGTACTTC
CASSLDGTGVREQYF
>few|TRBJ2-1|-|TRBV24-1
TGTGCCACCAGTGCCCTCAATGAGCAGTTCTTC
CATSALNEQFF
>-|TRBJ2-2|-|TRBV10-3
TGTGCCATCACCGGCAGGGGCCGAGAGGTCGCGAACACCGGGGAGCTGTTTTTT
CAITGRGREVANTGELFF
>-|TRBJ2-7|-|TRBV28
TGTGCCAGCAGTCTAGGCCAGCAGATCAGGTCCTACGAGCAGTACTTC
CASSLGQQIRSYEQYF
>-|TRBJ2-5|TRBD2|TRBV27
TGTGCCAGCAGTCTGACAGCGGGAGGGCCCCAGTACTTC
CASSLTAGGPQYF